This T cell receptor (beta chain) was documented in a study of CD8+CD57+ T cells in acquired aplastic anemia. The CDR3 has 15 residues. Germline values: CDR1 DFQATT, CDR2 SNEGSKA (reference sequence). V lost 3 bases and J 7 bases, leaving 19 bases between the germline ends. Genomic DNA provided the template from which TCR beta VDJ and CDR3 profiles were obtained. TCRdb reanalysed the reads using MiXCR and keeps one entry per CDR3 protein. The data contain about 400,000 distinct CDR3 sequences, just under 70% of them seen just once; the ten biggest clones take up more than 3.5%. The receptor was isolated from a human donor in good health, serving as a control. The material sequenced was sorted CD4+, CD8+, or CD8+CD57+ T cells (not recorded which) from PBMCs. The rearrangement links TRBV20-1 to TRBJ1-3, with no clear D. The CDR3 region has the DNA TGCAGTGCTAGGGATCGGCTAGGGCCGATGAACACCATATATTTT. It yields the protein CSARDRLGPMNTIYF.